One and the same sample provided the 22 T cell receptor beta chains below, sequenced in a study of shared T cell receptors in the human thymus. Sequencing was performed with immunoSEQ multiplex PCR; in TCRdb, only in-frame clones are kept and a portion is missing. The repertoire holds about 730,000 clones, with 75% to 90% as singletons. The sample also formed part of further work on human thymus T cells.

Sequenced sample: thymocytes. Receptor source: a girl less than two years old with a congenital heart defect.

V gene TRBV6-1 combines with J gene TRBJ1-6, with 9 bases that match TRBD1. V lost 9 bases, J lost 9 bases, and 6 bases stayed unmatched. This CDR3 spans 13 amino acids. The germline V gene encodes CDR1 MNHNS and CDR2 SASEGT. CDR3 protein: CASVGQGPSPLHF. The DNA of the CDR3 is TGTGCCAGTGTGGGACAGGGTCCTTCACCCCTCCACTTT.

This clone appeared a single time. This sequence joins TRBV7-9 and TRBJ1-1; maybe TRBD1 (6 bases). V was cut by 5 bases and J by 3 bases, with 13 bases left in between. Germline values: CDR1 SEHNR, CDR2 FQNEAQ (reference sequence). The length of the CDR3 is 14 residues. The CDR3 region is CASSRGQKDTEAFF. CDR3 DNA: TGTGCCAGCAGCCGAGGACAGAAGGACACTGAAGCTTTCTTT.

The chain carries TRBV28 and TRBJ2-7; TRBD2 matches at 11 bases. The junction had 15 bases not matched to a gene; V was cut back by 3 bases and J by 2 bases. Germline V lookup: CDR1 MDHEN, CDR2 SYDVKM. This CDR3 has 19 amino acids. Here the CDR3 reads CASSFEPPPTSGEPYEQYF. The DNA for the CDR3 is TGTGCCAGCAGTTTCGAACCCCCCCCGACTAGCGGGGAACCCTACGAGCAGTACTTC.

The CDR3 region has the DNA TGTGCCAGCAGTCCCCCGGGGAGGGTACGTGAGCAGTACTTC. It codes for CASSPPGRVREQYF. This chain joins TRBV28 and TRBJ2-7; 7 nucleotides agree with TRBD2. The germline CDR1 and CDR2 sequences are MDHEN and SYDVKM. The CDR3 loop spans 14 amino acids. With 5 bases clipped from V and 7 bases from J, the junction kept 11 bases outside the gene matches.

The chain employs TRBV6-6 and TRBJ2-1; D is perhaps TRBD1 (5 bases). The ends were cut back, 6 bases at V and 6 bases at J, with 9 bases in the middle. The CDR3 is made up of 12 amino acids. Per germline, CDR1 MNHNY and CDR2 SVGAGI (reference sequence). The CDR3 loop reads CASRPTVNEQFF. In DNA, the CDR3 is TGTGCCAGCAGGCCGACAGTCAATGAGCAGTTCTTC.

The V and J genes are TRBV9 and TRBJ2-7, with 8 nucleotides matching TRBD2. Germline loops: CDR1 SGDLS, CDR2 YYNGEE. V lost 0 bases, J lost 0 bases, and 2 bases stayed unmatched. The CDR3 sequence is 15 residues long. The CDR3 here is CASSVGSGVSYEQYF. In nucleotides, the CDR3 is TGTGCCAGCAGCGTAGGTAGCGGGGTCTCCTACGAGCAGTACTTC. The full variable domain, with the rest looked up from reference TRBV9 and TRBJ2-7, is DSGVTQTPKHLITATGQRVTLRCSPRSGDLSVYWYQQSLDQGLQFLIQYYNGEERAKGNILERFSAQQFPDLHSELNLSSLELGDSALYFCASSVGSGVSYEQYFGPGTRLTVT.

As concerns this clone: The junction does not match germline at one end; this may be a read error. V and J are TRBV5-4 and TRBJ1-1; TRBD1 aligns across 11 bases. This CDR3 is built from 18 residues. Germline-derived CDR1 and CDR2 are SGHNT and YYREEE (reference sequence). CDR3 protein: CVSRVAQQPGQGEGEAFF. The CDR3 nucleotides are TGTGTCAGCCGCGTTGCCCAACAACCGGGACAGGGGGAGGGGGAAGCTTTCTTT. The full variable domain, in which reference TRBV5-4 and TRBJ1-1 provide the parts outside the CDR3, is ETGVTQSPTHLIKTRGQQVTLRCSSQSGHNTVSWYQQALGQGPQFIFQYYREEENGRGNFPPRFSGLQFPNYSSELNVNALELDDSALYLCVSRVAQQPGQGEGEAFFGQGTRLTVV.

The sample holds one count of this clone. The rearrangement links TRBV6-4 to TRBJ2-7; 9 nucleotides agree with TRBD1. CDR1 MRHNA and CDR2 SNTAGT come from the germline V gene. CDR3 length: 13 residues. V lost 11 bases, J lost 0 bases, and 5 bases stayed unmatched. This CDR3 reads CAGYRGLSYEQYF. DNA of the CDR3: TGTGCCGGTTACAGGGGGCTCTCCTACGAGCAGTACTTC.

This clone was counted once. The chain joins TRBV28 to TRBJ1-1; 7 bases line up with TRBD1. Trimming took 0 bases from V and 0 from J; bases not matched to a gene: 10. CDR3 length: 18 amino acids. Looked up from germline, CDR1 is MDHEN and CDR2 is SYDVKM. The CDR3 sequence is CASSLWGAGGNMNTEAFF. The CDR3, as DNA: TGTGCCAGCAGTTTATGGGGGGCAGGGGGAAACATGAACACTGAAGCTTTCTTT.

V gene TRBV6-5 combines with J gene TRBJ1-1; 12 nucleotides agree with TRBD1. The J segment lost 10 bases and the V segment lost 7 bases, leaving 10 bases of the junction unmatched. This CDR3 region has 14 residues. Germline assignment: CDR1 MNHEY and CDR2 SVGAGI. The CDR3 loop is CASTTGTGGMGAFF. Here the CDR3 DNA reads TGTGCCAGCACCACCGGGACAGGGGGCATGGGAGCTTTCTTT.

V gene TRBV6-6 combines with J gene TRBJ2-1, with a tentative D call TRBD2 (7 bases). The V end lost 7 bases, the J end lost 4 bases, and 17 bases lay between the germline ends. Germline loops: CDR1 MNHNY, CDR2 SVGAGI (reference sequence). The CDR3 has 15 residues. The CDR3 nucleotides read TGTGCCAGCAACCGAAGGGGGGGGCCTTACAATGAGCAGTTCTTC. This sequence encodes CASNRRGGPYNEQFF.

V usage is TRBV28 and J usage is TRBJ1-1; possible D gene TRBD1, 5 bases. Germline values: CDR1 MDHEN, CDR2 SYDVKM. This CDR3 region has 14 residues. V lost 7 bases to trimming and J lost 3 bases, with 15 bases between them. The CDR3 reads CASTWSGRDTEAFF. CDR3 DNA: TGTGCCAGCACATGGTCAGGGAGGGACACTGAAGCTTTCTTT.

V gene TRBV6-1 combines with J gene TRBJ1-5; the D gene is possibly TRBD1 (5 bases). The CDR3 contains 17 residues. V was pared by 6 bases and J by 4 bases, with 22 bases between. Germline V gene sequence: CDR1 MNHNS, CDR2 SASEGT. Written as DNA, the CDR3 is TGTGCCAGCAGCGAATCCCCCCATGACGGGGGGAATCAGCCCCAGCATTTT. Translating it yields CASSESPHDGGNQPQHF.

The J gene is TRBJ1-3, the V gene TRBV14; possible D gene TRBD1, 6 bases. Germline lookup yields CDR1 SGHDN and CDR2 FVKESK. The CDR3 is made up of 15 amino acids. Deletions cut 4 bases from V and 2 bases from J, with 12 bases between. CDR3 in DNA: TGTGCCAGCAGCCCCATGGGGGCACCTGGAAACACCATATATTTT. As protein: CASSPMGAPGNTIYF.

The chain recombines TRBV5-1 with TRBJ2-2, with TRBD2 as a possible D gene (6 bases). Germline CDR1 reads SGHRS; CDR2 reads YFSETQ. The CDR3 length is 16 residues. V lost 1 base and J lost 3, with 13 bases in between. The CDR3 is CASSLLLGLHTGELFF. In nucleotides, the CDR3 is TGCGCCAGCAGCTTGTTGCTGGGACTGCACACCGGGGAGCTGTTTTTT.

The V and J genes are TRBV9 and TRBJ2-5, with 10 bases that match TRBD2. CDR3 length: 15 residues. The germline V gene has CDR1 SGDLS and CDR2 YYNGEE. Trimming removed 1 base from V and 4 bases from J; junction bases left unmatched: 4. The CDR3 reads CASSVSGGARETQYF. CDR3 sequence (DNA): TGTGCCAGCAGCGTAAGCGGGGGGGCCCGAGAGACCCAGTACTTC.

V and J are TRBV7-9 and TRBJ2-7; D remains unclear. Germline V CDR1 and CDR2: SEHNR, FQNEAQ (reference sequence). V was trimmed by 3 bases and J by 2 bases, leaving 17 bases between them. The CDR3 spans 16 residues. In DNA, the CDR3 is TGTGCCAGCAGCTTGGGTCCCCTTGGCGGAACCTACGAGCAGTACTTC. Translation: CASSLGPLGGTYEQYF.

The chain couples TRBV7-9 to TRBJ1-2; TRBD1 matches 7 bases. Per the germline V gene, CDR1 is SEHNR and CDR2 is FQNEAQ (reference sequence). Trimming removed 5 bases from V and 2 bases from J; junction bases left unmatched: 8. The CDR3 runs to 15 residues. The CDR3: CASSRRQGKNYGYTF. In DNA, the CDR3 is TGTGCCAGCAGCCGGAGACAGGGAAAGAACTATGGCTACACCTTC.

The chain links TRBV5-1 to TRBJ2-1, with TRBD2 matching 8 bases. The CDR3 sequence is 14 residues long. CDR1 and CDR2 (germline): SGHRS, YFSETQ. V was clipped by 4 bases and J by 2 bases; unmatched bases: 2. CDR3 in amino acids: CASSRGGTYNEQFF. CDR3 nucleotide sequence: TGCGCCAGCAGCCGGGGGGGGACCTACAATGAGCAGTTCTTC.

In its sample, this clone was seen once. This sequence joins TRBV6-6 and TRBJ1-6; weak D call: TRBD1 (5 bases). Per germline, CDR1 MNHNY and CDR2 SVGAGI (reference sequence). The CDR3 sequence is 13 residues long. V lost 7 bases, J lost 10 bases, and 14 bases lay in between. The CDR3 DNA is TGTGCCAGCACGCAGGGAGGACGGTCACCCCTCCACTTT. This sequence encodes CASTQGGRSPLHF.

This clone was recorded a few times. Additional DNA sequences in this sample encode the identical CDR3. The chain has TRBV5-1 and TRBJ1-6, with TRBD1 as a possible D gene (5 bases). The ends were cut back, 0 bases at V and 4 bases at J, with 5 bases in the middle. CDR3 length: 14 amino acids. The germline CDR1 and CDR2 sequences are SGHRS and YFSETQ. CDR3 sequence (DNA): TGCGCCAGCAGCTTGGGACAGTATAATTCACCCCTCCACTTT. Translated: CASSLGQYNSPLHF.

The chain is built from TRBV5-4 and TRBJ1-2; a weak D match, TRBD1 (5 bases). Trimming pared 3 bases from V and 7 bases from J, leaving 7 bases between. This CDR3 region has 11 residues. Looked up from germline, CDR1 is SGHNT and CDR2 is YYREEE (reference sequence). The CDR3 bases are TGTGCCAGCAGCTGGGGGGGTGGCTACACCTTC. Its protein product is CASSWGGGYTF.